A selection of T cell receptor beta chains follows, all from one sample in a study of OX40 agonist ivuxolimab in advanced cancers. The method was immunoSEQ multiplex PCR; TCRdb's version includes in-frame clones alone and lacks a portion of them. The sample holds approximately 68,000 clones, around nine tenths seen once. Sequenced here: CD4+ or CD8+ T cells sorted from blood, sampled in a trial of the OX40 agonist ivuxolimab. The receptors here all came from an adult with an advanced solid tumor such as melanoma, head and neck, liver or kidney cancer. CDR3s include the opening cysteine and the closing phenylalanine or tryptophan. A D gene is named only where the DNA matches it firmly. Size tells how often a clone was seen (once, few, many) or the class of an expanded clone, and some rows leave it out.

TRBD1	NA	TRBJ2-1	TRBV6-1	CATMDRGTLDEQFF	TGTGCCACTATGGACAGGGGAACGTTGGATGAGCAGTTCTTC
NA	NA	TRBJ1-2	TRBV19	CASIPTGSRGYTF	TGTGCCAGTATCCCAACAGGGTCGAGAGGCTACACCTTC
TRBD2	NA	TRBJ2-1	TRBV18	CASSPTLAGGDNEQFF	TGTGCCAGCTCACCTACCCTAGCGGGAGGTGATAATGAGCAGTTCTTC
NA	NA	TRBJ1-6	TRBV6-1	CASRNNSPLHF	TGTGCCAGCAGGAATAATTCACCCCTCCACTTT
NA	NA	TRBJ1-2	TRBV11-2	CASSLASWGYGYTF	TGTGCCAGCAGCTTAGCTTCCTGGGGTTATGGCTACACCTTC
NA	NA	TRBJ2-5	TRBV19	CASSTGGPLQETQYF	TGTGCCAGTAGTACCGGGGGACCGTTACAAGAGACCCAGTACTTC
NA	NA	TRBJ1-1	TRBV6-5	CASSDSQGSEAFF	TGTGCCAGCAGTGACTCACAGGGCTCTGAAGCTTTCTTT
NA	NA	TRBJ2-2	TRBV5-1	CASIETGTLAKNTGELFF	TGCGCCAGCATAGAGACAGGGACCCTAGCGAAAAACACCGGGGAGCTGTTTTTT
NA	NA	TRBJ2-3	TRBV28	CASNPSAGAQYF	TGTGCCAGCAACCCCTCCGCAGGAGCGCAGTATTTT
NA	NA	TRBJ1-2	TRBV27	CASSKVSQVLYGYTF	TGTGCCAGCAGCAAAGTCTCACAGGTCCTCTATGGCTACACCTTC
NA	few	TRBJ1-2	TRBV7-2	CASSLDRDYGYTF	TGTGCCAGCAGCTTAGACAGGGACTATGGCTACACCTTC
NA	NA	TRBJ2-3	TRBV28	CASPPGGQVVDTQYF	TGTGCCAGCCCCCCGGGGGGACAGGTCGTGGATACGCAGTATTTT
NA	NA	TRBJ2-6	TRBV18	CASSPMKQGTGANVLTF	TGTGCCAGCTCACCAATGAAACAGGGCACTGGGGCCAACGTCCTGACTTTC
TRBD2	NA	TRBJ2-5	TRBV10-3	CATRASGSEETQYF	TGTGCCACGCGGGCTAGCGGGTCCGAAGAGACCCAGTACTTC
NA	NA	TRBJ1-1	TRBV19	CASSLQGPFISEAFF	TGTGCCAGTAGTCTACAGGGACCGTTTATATCTGAAGCTTTCTTT
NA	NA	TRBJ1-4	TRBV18	CASSPLQAEKLFF	TGTGCCAGCTCACCGTTGCAGGCTGAAAAACTGTTTTTT
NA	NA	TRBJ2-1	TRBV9	CASSARLGGPFGGNEQFF	TGTGCCAGCAGCGCACGTCTCGGTGGACCCTTCGGAGGGAATGAGCAGTTCTTC
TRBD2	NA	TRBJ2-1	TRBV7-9	CAIPTSGRTTYNEQFF	TGTGCCATACCGACTAGCGGGAGAACGACCTACAATGAGCAGTTCTTC
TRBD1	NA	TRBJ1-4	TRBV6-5	CASSFLGQGNEKLFF	TGTGCCAGCAGTTTTTTGGGACAGGGTAATGAAAAACTGTTTTTT
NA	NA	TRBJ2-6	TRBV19	CASSIRGSGANVLTF	TGTGCCAGTAGTATTCGTGGCTCTGGGGCCAACGTCCTGACTTTC
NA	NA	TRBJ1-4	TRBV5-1	CASSLLGGTNEKLFF	TGCGCCAGCAGCCTCCTTGGGGGAACTAATGAAAAACTGTTTTTT
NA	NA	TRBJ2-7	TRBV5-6	CASSVGQFYEQYF	TGTGCCAGCAGCGTCGGACAGTTCTACGAGCAGTACTTC
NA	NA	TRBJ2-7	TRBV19	CASSISREVEQYF	TGTGCCAGTAGTATATCCAGGGAGGTTGAGCAGTACTTC
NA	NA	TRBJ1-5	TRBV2	CASTPGPDRGNQPQHF	TGTGCCAGCACCCCAGGACCCGATAGGGGCAATCAGCCCCAGCATTTT
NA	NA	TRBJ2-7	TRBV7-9	CASSPQKSSYEQYF	TGTGCCAGCAGCCCCCAAAAAAGCTCCTACGAGCAGTACTTC
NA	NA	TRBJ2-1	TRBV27	CASSLSLGRRAGDYNEQFF	TGTGCCAGCAGTTTATCTTTAGGGAGAAGGGCAGGCGACTACAATGAGCAGTTCTTC
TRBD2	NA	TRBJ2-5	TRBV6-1	CASQFSGGTGTQYF	TGTGCCAGTCAATTTAGCGGGGGTACGGGGACCCAGTACTTC
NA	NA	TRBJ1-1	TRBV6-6	CASTTVATEAFF	TGTGCCAGTACCACGGTGGCCACTGAAGCTTTCTTT
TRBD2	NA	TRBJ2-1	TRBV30	CASRGERGGVQFF	TGTGCCTCCCGGGGGGAGCGGGGGGGGGTGCAGTTCTTC
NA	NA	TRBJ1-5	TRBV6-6	CASSANLNQPQHF	TGTGCCAGCAGTGCCAACCTCAATCAGCCCCAGCATTTT
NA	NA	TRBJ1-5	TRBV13	CASSLRQGRNSNQPQHF	TGTGCCAGCAGCCTGAGGCAGGGTCGGAATAGCAATCAGCCCCAGCATTTT